This T cell receptor (beta chain) was observed in a study of OX40 agonist ivuxolimab in advanced cancers. In germline, CDR1 is MDHEN, CDR2 SYDVKM. This CDR3 is built from 16 residues. V lost 5 bases, J lost 0 bases, and 14 bases lay in between. Method: immunoSEQ multiplex PCR; TCRdb's copy keeps in-frame clones and lacks some. Among 60,000 to 70,000 clones, roughly 87% were seen once, and the ten largest hold 1.3%. The sequence came from an adult with an advanced solid tumor such as melanoma, head and neck, liver or kidney cancer. Source: CD4+ or CD8+ T cells sorted from blood, taken in a trial of the OX40 agonist ivuxolimab. The chain employs TRBV28 and TRBJ1-5; D is unclear. CDR3 residues: CASSPADGYSNQPQHF. The CDR3 nucleotides are TGTGCCAGCAGTCCCGCCGACGGATATAGCAATCAGCCCCAGCATTTT. The whole variable domain, filled in from reference TRBV28 and TRBJ1-5, reads DVKVTQSSRYLVKRTGEKVFLECVQDMDHENMFWYRQDPGLGLRLIYFSYDVKMKEKGDIPEGYSVSREKKERFSLILESASTNQTSMYLCASSPADGYSNQPQHFGDGTRLSIL.